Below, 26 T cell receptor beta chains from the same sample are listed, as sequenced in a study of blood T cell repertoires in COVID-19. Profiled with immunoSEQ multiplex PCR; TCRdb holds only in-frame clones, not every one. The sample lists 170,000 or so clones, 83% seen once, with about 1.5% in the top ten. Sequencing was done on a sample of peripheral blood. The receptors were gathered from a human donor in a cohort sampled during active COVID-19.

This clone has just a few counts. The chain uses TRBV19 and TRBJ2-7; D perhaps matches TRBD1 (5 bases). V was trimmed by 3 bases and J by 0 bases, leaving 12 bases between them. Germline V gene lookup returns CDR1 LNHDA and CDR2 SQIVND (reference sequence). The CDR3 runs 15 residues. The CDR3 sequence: CASSMGMGPSYEQYF. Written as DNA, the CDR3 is TGTGCCAGTAGTATGGGGATGGGGCCCTCCTACGAGCAGTACTTC. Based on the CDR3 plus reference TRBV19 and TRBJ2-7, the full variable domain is DGGITQSPKYLFRKEGQNVTLSCEQNLNHDAMYWYRQDPGQGLRLIYYSQIVNDFQKGDIAEGYSVSREKKESFPLTVTSAQKNPTAFYLCASSMGMGPSYEQYFGPGTRLTVT.

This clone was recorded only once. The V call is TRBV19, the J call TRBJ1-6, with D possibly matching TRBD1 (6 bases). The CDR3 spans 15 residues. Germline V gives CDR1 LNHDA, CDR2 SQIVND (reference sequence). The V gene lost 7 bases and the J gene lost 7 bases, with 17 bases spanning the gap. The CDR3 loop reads CASTPFRGWNSPLHF. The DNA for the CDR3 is TGTGCCAGTACCCCTTTCAGGGGTTGGAATTCACCCCTCCACTTT.

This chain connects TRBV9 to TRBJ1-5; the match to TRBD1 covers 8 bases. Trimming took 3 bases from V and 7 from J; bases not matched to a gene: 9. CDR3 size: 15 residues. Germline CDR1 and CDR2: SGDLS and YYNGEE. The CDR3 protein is CASSGGTGLGQPQHF. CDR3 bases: TGTGCCAGCAGCGGGGGGACAGGCTTGGGGCAGCCCCAGCATTTT.

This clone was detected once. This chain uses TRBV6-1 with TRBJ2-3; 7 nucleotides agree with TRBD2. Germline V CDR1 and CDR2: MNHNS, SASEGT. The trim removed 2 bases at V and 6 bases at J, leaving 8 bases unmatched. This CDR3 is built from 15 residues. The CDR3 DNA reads TGTGCCAGCAGTGAACTCCGTGGGAGGGAGGATACGCAGTATTTT. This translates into CASSELRGREDTQYF.

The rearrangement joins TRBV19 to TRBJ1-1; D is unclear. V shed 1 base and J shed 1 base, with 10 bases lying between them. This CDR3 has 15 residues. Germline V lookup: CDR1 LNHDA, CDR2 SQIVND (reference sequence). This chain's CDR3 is CASSIGAGPNTEAFF. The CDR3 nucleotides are TGTGCCAGTAGTATAGGCGCCGGTCCGAACACTGAAGCTTTCTTT.

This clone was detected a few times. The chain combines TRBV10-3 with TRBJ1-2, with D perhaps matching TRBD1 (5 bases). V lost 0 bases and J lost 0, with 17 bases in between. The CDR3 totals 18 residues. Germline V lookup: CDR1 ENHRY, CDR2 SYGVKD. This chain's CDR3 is CAISESGAGSRANYGYTF. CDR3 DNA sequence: TGTGCCATCAGTGAGTCTGGGGCAGGGTCCCGAGCTAACTATGGCTACACCTTC.

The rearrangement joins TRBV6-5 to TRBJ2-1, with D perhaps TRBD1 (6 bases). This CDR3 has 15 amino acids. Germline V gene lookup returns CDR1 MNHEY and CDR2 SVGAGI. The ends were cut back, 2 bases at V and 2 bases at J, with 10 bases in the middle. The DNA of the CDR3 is TGTGCCAGCAGTTACGGTAGGGGGACCTACAATGAGCAGTTCTTC. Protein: CASSYGRGTYNEQFF.

This CDR3 is CASSSQAGANTGELFF. The CDR3 coding sequence is TGTGCCAGCAGCTCCCAGGCGGGGGCGAACACCGGGGAGCTGTTTTTT. The chain employs TRBV7-2 and TRBJ2-2; 7 bases align to TRBD2. V shed 4 bases, J shed 0 bases, and the junction held 5 bases outside the gene matches. Germline CDR1 is SGHTA and CDR2 is FQGNSA. The CDR3 has 16 amino acids.

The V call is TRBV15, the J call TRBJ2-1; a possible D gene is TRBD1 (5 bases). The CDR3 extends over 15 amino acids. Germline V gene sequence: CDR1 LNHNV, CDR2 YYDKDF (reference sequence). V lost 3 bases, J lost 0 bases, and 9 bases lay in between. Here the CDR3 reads CATSRGQISYNEQFF. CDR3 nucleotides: TGTGCCACCAGCAGGGGGCAGATCTCCTACAATGAGCAGTTCTTC.

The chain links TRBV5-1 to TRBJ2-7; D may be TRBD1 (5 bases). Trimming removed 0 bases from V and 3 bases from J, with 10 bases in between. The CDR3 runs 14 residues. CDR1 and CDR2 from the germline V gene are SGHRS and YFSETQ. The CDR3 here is CASSLDDSFYEQYF. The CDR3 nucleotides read TGCGCCAGCAGCTTGGATGACAGTTTCTACGAGCAGTACTTC.

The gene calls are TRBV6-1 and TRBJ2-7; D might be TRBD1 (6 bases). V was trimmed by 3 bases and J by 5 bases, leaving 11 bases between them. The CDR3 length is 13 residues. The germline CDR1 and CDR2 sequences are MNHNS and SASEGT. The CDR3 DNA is TGTGCCAGCAGTGACAGGGGAGTCGACGAGCAGTACTTC. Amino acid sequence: CASSDRGVDEQYF.

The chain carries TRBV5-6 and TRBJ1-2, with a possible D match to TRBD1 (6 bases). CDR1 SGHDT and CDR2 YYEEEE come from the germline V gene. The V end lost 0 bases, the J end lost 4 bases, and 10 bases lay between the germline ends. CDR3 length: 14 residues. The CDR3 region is CASSLESGVYGYTF. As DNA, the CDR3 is TGTGCCAGCAGCTTGGAATCAGGGGTCTATGGCTACACCTTC.

The chain's CDR3 is CASSPTGVSPYEQYF. As DNA, the CDR3 is TGTGCCAGCAGCCCAACGGGAGTCAGCCCCTACGAGCAGTACTTC. This chain links TRBV9 with TRBJ2-7, with D possibly TRBD2 on 6 matching bases. In germline, CDR1 is SGDLS, CDR2 YYNGEE. This CDR3 has 15 amino acids. V lost 4 bases and J lost 2, with 16 bases in between.

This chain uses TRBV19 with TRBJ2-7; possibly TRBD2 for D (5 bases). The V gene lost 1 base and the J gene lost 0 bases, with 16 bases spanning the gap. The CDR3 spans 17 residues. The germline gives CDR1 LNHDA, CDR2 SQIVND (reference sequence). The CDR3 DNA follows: TGTGCCAGTAGTATAGGTAGCGCCGCTCTCCGCTCCTACGAGCAGTACTTC. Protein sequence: CASSIGSAALRSYEQYF.

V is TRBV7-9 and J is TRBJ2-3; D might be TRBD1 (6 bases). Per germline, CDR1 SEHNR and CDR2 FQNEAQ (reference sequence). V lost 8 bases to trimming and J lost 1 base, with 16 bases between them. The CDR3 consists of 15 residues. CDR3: CASSKDSKGTDTQYF. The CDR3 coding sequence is TGTGCCAGCTCGAAGGACAGTAAGGGCACAGATACGCAGTATTTT.

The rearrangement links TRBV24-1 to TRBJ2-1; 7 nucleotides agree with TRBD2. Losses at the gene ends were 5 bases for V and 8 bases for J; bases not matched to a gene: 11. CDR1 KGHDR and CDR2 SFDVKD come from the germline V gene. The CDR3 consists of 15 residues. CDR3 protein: CATSVIGGGSYEQFF. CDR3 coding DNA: TGTGCCACCAGTGTTATTGGGGGAGGGAGTTATGAGCAGTTCTTC.

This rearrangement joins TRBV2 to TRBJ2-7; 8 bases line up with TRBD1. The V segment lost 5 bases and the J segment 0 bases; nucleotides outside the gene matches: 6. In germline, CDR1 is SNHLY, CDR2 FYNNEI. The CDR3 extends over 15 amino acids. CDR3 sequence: CASSQQGALSYEQYF. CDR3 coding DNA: TGTGCCAGCAGTCAGCAGGGGGCCCTCTCCTACGAGCAGTACTTC.

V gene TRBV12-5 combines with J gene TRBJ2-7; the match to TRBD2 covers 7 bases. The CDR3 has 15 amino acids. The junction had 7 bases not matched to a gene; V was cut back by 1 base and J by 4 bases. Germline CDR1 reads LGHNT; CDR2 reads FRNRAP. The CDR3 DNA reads TGTGCTAGTGGTTTGGCCCGGGGAGGGTCATACGAGCAGTACTTC. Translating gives CASGLARGGSYEQYF.

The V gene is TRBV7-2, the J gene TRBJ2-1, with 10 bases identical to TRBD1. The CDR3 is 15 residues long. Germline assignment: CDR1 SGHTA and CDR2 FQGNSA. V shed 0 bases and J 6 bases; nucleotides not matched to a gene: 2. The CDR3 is CASSLAGQGVNEQFF. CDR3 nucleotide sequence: TGTGCCAGCAGCTTAGCCGGACAGGGGGTCAATGAGCAGTTCTTC.

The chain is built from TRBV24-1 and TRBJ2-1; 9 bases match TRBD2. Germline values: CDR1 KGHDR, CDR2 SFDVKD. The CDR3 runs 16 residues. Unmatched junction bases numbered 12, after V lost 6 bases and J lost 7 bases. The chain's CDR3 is CATSLGLAGTRNEQFF. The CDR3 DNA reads TGTGCCACCAGTCTAGGGCTAGCGGGGACTAGGAATGAGCAGTTCTTC.

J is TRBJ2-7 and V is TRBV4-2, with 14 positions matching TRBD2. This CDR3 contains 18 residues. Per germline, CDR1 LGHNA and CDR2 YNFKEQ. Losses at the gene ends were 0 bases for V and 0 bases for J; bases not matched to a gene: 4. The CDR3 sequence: CASSQEGLAGDYSYEQYF. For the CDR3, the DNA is TGTGCCAGCAGCCAAGAGGGACTAGCGGGAGACTACTCCTACGAGCAGTACTTC.

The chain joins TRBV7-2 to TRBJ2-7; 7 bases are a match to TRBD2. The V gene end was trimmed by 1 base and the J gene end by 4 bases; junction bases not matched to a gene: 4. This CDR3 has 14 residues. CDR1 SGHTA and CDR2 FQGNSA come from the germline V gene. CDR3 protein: CASSLGGSGYEQYF. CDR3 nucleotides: TGTGCCAGCAGCTTAGGCGGGAGTGGGTACGAGCAGTACTTC.

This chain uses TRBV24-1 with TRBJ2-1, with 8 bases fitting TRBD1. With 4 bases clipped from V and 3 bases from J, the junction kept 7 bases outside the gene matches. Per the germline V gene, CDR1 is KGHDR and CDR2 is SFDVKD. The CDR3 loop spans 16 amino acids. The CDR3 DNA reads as TGTGCCACCAGTGAACACGGACAGGGAGGCTACAATGAGCAGTTCTTC. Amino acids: CATSEHGQGGYNEQFF.

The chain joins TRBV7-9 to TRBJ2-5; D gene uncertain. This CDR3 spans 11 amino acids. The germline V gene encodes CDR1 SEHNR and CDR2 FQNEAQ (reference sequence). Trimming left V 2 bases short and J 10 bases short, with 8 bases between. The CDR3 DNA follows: TGTGCCAGCAGCTTAATGTCTGTCCAGTACTTC. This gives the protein CASSLMSVQYF.

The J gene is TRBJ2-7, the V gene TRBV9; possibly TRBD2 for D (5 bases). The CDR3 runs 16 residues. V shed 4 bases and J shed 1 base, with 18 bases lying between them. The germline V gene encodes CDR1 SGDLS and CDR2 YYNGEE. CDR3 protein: CASSKTTDSKSYEQYF. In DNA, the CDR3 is TGTGCCAGCAGCAAAACCACGGACTCAAAGTCCTACGAGCAGTACTTC.

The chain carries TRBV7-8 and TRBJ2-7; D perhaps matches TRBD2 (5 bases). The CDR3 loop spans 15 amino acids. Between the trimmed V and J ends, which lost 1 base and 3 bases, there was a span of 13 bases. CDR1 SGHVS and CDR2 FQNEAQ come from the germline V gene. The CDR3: CASSLVSDFRYEQYF. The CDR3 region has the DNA TGTGCCAGCAGCTTAGTTAGCGACTTTCGCTACGAGCAGTACTTC.